This TCR beta chain derives from a study of Graves' ophthalmopathy and Graves' hyperthyroidism. Overall study context: Stable hyperthyroidism meant no ophthalmopathy within 18 months of follow-up. Study-wide points: With a specificity of around 72% and a sensitivity of 70% to 71%, the model predicted ophthalmopathy progression.

RNA transcripts yielded amplified TCR beta CDR3 regions. A first-round RT-PCR used HTBI primers, followed by a second-round multiplex PCR. TCRdb reanalysed the multiplex PCR reads using MiXCR and keeps one entry per CDR3 protein. The sample includes about 600,000 distinct CDR3 sequences, under 45% of them seen just once. As for this clonotype: No antigen is known for it.

Trimming removed 0 bases at V and 5 bases at J, with 9 bases between. Germline assignment: CDR1 SGHDT and CDR2 YYEEEE. CDR3 length: 13 residues. This chain links TRBV5-6 with TRBJ2-7; possible D gene TRBD1, 6 bases. This TCR was recovered from an adult man with Graves' hyperthyroidism. What was sequenced was peripheral blood or thyroid tissue (not recorded which). CDR3 sequence: CASSLATGNEQYF. DNA of the CDR3: TGTGCCAGCAGCTTGGCGACAGGTAACGAGCAGTACTTC.